Below, 4 T cell receptor beta chains from the same sample are listed, as sequenced in a study of blood T cell repertoires in COVID-19. The assay was immunoSEQ multiplex PCR, and TCRdb's table has in-frame clones only and misses some. This sample has over 150,000 clones; about nine tenths occur once, and the top ten carry approximately 5%. The sequencing input was peripheral blood. The receptor source for this set is a man aged 18 to 30 with COVID-19, enrolled during active disease.

The rearrangement links TRBV16 to TRBJ1-5, with D possibly being TRBD1 (5 bases). Germline values: CDR1 KGHSY, CDR2 FQNENV. This CDR3 has 17 residues. V was pared by 0 bases and J by 1 base, with 13 bases between. CDR3 amino acids: CASSQSNSGKSNQPQHF. The DNA for the CDR3 is TGTGCCAGCAGCCAATCGAATTCAGGGAAGAGCAATCAGCCCCAGCATTTT.

V is TRBV28 and J is TRBJ1-1; 10 nucleotides line up with TRBD1. The CDR3 runs 15 residues. Germline lookup yields CDR1 MDHEN and CDR2 SYDVKM. Trimming cost V 5 bases and J 5 bases; bases outside gene matches: 8. The CDR3 bases are TGTGCCAGCAGTCACCGACAGGGGGCGAGAACTGAAGCTTTCTTT. Amino acids: CASSHRQGARTEAFF.

The chain uses TRBV7-2 and TRBJ2-7; TRBD1 aligns across 8 bases. Germline CDR1 reads SGHTA; CDR2 reads FQGNSA. CDR3 size: 15 residues. With V trimmed by 3 bases and J by 0 bases, 4 bases remained unmatched. The CDR3 protein is CASSLTGVPSYEQYF. CDR3 DNA: TGTGCCAGCAGCTTGACAGGGGTGCCCTCCTACGAGCAGTACTTC.

The CDR3 region has the DNA TGTGCCAGCAAGACGGGGTCGACGGGCTACGAGCAGTACTTC. This gives the protein CASKTGSTGYEQYF. The chain has TRBV2 and TRBJ2-7, with D possibly matching TRBD2 (5 bases). Trimming pared 7 bases from V and 3 bases from J, leaving 16 bases between. The V gene's germline CDR1 is SNHLY and CDR2 FYNNEI. The CDR3 has 14 amino acids.